This section outlines one T cell receptor (beta chain) sequence together with its context. The sample comes from a study of blood T cell repertoires in COVID-19. Across the study: Whether acute or convalescent, the COVID-19 samples came from the United States, Italy and Spain. From T cells, B-cell-depleted T cells, or PBMCs came the material, which was cDNA or gDNA.

Authors' analysis steps: Nucleated cell counts were estimated from reference gene primer amplification. Data came from immunoSEQ multiplex PCR; TCRdb stores just in-frame clones and leaves some out. The DNA was the basis for D and trimming; V, J and clone size are from that table. This table holds more than 250,000 clones, approximately 85% found once. The CDR3 length is 16 residues. Germline CDR1 and CDR2: KGHDR and SFDVKD. J gave up 8 bases and V 2 bases, and 11 bases lay outside the gene matches. The sequence was obtained from a human donor in a cohort sampled during active COVID-19. The chain links TRBV24-1 to TRBJ2-1; TRBD1 matches at 7 bases. What was sequenced was peripheral blood. The CDR3 DNA reads TGTGCCACCAGTGATTACCGGACAGGAGCCCGCCATGAGCAGTTCTTC. It yields the protein CATSDYRTGARHEQFF.